One sample yielded the 19 T cell receptor beta chains listed below, sequenced in a study of blood T cell repertoires in COVID-19. Method: immunoSEQ multiplex PCR; TCRdb's copy keeps in-frame clones and lacks some. The sample lists 200,000 or so clones; roughly 85% were seen once. The sample taken for sequencing was peripheral blood. The receptors were sampled from a human donor with active or convalescent COVID-19. The donor label of this sample is uncertain.

This clone was picked up a small number of times. V usage is TRBV6-1 and J usage is TRBJ2-3; 8 bases are shared with TRBD2. The germline V gene encodes CDR1 MNHNS and CDR2 SASEGT. The CDR3 is 16 residues long. The J segment lost 4 bases and the V segment lost 2 bases, leaving 8 bases of the junction unmatched. The CDR3 bases are TGTGCCAGCAGTGAAAGGAGCGGGGGCGCACCAGATACGCAGTATTTT. Encoded protein: CASSERSGGAPDTQYF.

V and J are TRBV24-1 and TRBJ2-3, with TRBD2 matching 11 bases. The CDR3 is 16 residues long. The V segment lost 4 bases and the J segment 4 bases; nucleotides outside the gene matches: 6. Germline V gives CDR1 KGHDR, CDR2 SFDVKD. CDR3 nucleotides: TGTGCCACCAGTGACCTTAGCGGGAGGGCCGCAGATACGCAGTATTTT. Translated: CATSDLSGRAADTQYF.

The chain joins TRBV5-6 to TRBJ1-2; 7 positions match TRBD1. This CDR3 contains 15 residues. Germline CDR1 reads SGHDT; CDR2 reads YYEEEE. The ends lost 4 bases at V and 7 bases at J; junction bases unmatched: 13. As DNA, the CDR3 is TGTGCCAGCAGCAGGACAGGTAGGGGGATCGGTGGCTACACCTTC. Its protein is CASSRTGRGIGGYTF.

The chain has TRBV27 and TRBJ2-7, with D possibly matching TRBD2 (7 bases). Germline V gene sequence: CDR1 MNHEY, CDR2 SMNVEV (reference sequence). The CDR3 has 16 amino acids. Trimming cost V 4 bases and J 0 bases, with 16 bases left between them. CDR3 amino acids: CASSSTYGGPSYEQYF. Here the CDR3 DNA reads TGTGCCAGCAGTTCCACCTACGGGGGGCCCTCCTACGAGCAGTACTTC.

The rearrangement joins TRBV5-6 to TRBJ1-3; D gene ambiguous. The ends were cut back, 6 bases at V and 0 bases at J, with 10 bases in the middle. This CDR3 has 14 amino acids. CDR1 SGHDT and CDR2 YYEEEE come from the germline V gene. The CDR3 here is CASTRLSSGNTIYF. CDR3 sequence (DNA): TGTGCCAGCACGAGACTGAGCTCTGGAAACACCATATATTTT.

The chain has TRBV5-1 and TRBJ2-7; 7 bases map to TRBD2. V lost 0 bases to trimming and J lost 4 bases; unmatched junction nucleotides: 4. This CDR3 comprises 14 residues. Germline CDR1 is SGHRS and CDR2 is YFSETQ. The CDR3 DNA sequence: TGCGCCAGCAGCTTGGCGGGAGGCTGGTACGAGCAGTACTTC. This encodes CASSLAGGWYEQYF.

The chain carries TRBV11-3 and TRBJ1-6, with TRBD1 as a possible D gene (5 bases). The CDR3 runs 16 residues. V shed 2 bases and J shed 6 bases, with 14 bases lying between them. The germline CDR1 and CDR2 sequences are SGHNT and YENEEA. CDR3 nucleotides: TGTGCCAGCAGCTTATGGGGGGGAGTAAGTAATTCACCCCTCCACTTT. Translated: CASSLWGGVSNSPLHF.

This clone was seen more than once but under ten times. This chain connects TRBV7-9 to TRBJ1-6, with 11 bases matching TRBD1. Germline CDR1 is SEHNR and CDR2 is FQNEAQ (reference sequence). V lost 4 bases, J lost 9 bases, and 2 bases stayed unmatched. This CDR3 comprises 14 residues. CDR3 region: CASSWGQGGSPLHF. The CDR3 region has the DNA TGTGCCAGCAGCTGGGGACAGGGGGGTTCACCCCTCCACTTT.

The V call is TRBV28, the J call TRBJ1-4; no clear D. CDR1 and CDR2 (germline): MDHEN, SYDVKM. V was clipped by 5 bases and J by 7 bases, with 14 bases between them. The length of the CDR3 is 14 residues. The CDR3 nucleotides read TGTGCCAGCAGTCCCCAGGAACCTGGTGAAAAACTGTTTTTT. This codes for CASSPQEPGEKLFF.

The genes are TRBV7-9 and TRBJ2-1; no reliable D call. V was trimmed by 2 bases and J by 5 bases, leaving 4 bases between them. Germline V gene data show CDR1 as SEHNR and CDR2 as FQNEAQ (reference sequence). The CDR3 extends over 12 amino acids. The CDR3 DNA is TGTGCCAGCAGCTTATTAAACAATGAGCAGTTCTTC. It yields the protein CASSLLNNEQFF.

This clone was seen once. The gene calls are TRBV9 and TRBJ2-2; possible D gene TRBD2, 6 bases. Germline CDR1 reads SGDLS; CDR2 reads YYNGEE. Trimming pared 3 bases from V and 0 bases from J, leaving 18 bases between. This CDR3 is built from 18 residues. CDR3 sequence reads: CASSARGNPFSNTGELFF. CDR3 nucleotides: TGTGCCAGCAGCGCCCGGGGGAACCCTTTCTCGAACACCGGGGAGCTGTTTTTT.

In nucleotides, the CDR3 is TGTGCCAGCAGCCAAGATGAGGGCAGGAGTCGCGATGAGCAGTTCTTC. Translated, it gives CASSQDEGRSRDEQFF. This chain uses TRBV4-2 with TRBJ2-1, with D tentatively TRBD2 (5 bases). The V and J ends lost 0 bases and 8 bases respectively, with 17 bases between them. The CDR3 has 16 residues. Germline lookup yields CDR1 LGHNA and CDR2 YNFKEQ.

Only one count was recorded for this clone. This rearrangement joins TRBV4-1 to TRBJ1-5; D gene ambiguous. The CDR3 spans 15 residues. Germline-derived CDR1 and CDR2 are MGHRA and YSYEKL. Trimming took 1 base from V and 6 from J, leaving 13 bases between them. CDR3 DNA: TGCGCCAGCAGCCAAGGACCCGGGTACGGTCAGCCCCAGCATTTT. Its translation: CASSQGPGYGQPQHF.

The chain carries TRBV27 and TRBJ2-2, with 14 bases aligning to TRBD2. J was trimmed by 7 bases and V by 5 bases; bases with no gene match: 9. This CDR3 has 17 residues. Germline V lookup: CDR1 MNHEY, CDR2 SMNVEV (reference sequence). CDR3 protein: CASSPQTSGRAFGELFF. CDR3 DNA sequence: TGTGCCAGCAGTCCCCAGACTAGCGGGAGGGCCTTCGGGGAGCTGTTTTTT.

The rearrangement uses TRBV18 and TRBJ1-5; TRBD1 aligns across 8 bases. Germline values: CDR1 KGHSH, CDR2 LQKENI. The V and J ends lost 2 bases and 7 bases, in that order; junction bases with no gene match: 1. This CDR3 has 13 amino acids. CDR3 nucleotides: TGTGCCAGCTCACCAACAGGGGGGCAGCCCCAGCATTTT. This translates into CASSPTGGQPQHF.

CDR3 amino acids: CASSHAGGIYEQYF. The DNA of the CDR3 is TGTGCCAGCAGCCACGCAGGGGGGATCTACGAGCAGTACTTC. The chain carries TRBV4-2 and TRBJ2-7; D is possibly TRBD1 (7 bases). The CDR3 length is 14 residues. Germline CDR1 and CDR2: LGHNA and YNFKEQ. Trimming removed 3 bases from V and 3 bases from J, with 12 bases in between.

With regard to this clone: Other DNA sequences in this sample translate to the same CDR3. This chain connects TRBV7-9 to TRBJ2-3; D unclear. The CDR3 length is 11 residues. CDR1 and CDR2 (germline): SEHNR, FQNEAQ (reference sequence). The ends were cut back, 4 bases at V and 4 bases at J, with 3 bases in the middle. CDR3 in amino acids: CASSSADTQYF. CDR3 coding DNA: TGTGCCAGCAGCTCGGCAGATACGCAGTATTTT. The variable domain in full, completed from reference TRBV7-9 and TRBJ2-3, reads DTGVSQNPRHKITKRGQNVTFRCDPISEHNRLYWYRQTLGQGPEFLTYFQNEAQLEKSRLLSDRFSAERPKGSFSTLEIQRTEQGDSAMYLCASSSADTQYFGPGTRLTVL.

This clone was picked up one time. The J gene is TRBJ2-3, the V gene TRBV10-3, with 14 positions matching TRBD2. Germline V gene sequence: CDR1 ENHRY, CDR2 SYGVKD. CDR3 length: 15 residues. J lost 10 bases, V lost 6 bases, and 9 bases had no gene match. The CDR3 nucleotides read TGTGCCATCAGAGCAACCGGGACTAGCGGGAGCTCGCAGTATTTT. This codes for CAIRATGTSGSSQYF.

This sequence joins TRBV19 and TRBJ1-5; 9 bases align to TRBD1. The CDR3 consists of 14 residues. J lost 7 bases, V lost 3 bases, and 4 bases had no gene match. CDR1 is LNHDA, CDR2 SQIVND, per germline (reference sequence). The CDR3 DNA reads TGTGCCAGTAGTATGGGACAGGGAGGGCAGCCCCAGCATTTT. Amino acid sequence: CASSMGQGGQPQHF.